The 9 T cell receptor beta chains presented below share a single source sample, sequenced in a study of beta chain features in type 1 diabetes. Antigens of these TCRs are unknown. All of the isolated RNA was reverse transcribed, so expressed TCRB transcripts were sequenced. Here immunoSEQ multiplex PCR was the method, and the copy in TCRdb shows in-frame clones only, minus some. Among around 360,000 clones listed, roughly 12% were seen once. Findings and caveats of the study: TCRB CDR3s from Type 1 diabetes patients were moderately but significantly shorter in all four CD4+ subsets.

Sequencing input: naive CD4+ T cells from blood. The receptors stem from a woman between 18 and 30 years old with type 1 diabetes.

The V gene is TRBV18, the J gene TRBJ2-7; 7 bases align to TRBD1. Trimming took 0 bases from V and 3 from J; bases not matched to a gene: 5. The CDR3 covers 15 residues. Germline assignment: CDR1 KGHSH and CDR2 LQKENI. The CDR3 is CASSPPNRGDYEQYF. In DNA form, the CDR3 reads TGTGCCAGCTCACCACCTAACAGGGGTGACTACGAGCAGTACTTC.

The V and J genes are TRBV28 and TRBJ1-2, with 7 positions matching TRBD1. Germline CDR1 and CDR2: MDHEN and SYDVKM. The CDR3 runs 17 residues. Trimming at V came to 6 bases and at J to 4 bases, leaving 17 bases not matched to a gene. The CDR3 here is CASSSTPPGQSFYGYTF. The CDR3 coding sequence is TGTGCCAGCAGCTCTACCCCTCCGGGACAGTCCTTCTATGGCTACACCTTC.

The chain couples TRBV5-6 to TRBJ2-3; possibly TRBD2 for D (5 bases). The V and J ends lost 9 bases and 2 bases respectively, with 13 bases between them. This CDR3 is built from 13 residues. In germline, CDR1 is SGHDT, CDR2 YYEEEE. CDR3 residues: CATLKRSTDTQYF. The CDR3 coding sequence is TGTGCCACCCTGAAGCGGTCCACAGATACGCAGTATTTT.

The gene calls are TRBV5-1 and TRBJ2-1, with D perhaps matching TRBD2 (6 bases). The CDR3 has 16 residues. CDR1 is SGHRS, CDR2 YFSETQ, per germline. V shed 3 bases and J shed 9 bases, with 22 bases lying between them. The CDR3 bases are TGCGCCAGCAGCTCCCCGGGACTGGGAATGAAGGGTGAGCAGTTCTTC. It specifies CASSSPGLGMKGEQFF.

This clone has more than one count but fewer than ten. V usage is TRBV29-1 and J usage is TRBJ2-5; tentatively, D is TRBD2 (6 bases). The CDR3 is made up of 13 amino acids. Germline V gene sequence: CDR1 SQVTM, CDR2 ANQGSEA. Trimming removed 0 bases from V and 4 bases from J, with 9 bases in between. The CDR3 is CSVEDRERETQYF. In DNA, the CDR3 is TGCAGCGTTGAAGATCGGGAGAGAGAGACCCAGTACTTC.

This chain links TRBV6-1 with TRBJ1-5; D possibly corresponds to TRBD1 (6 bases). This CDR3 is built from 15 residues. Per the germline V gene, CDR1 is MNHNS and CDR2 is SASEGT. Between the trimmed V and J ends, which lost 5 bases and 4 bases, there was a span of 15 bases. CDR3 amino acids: CASSTRARGNQPQHF. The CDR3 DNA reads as TGTGCCAGCAGTACCCGGGCTAGGGGGAATCAGCCCCAGCATTTT.

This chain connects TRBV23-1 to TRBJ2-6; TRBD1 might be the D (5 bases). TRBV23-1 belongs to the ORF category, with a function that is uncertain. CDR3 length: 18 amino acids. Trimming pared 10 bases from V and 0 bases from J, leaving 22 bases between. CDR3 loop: CATPPWATDLSGANVLTF. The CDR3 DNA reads TGCGCCACCCCTCCCTGGGCGACAGACCTCTCTGGGGCCAACGTCCTGACTTTC.

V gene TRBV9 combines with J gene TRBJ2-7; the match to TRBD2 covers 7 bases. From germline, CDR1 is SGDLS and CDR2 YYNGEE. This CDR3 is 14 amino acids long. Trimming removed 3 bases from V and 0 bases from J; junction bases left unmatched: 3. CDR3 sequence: CASSAGGSSYEQYF. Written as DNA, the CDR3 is TGTGCCAGCAGCGCGGGGGGAAGCTCCTACGAGCAGTACTTC.

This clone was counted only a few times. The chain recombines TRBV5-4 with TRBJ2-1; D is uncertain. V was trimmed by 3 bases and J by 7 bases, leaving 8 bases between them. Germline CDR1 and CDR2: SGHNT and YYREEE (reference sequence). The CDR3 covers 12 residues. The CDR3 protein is CASSWAGNEQFF. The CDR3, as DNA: TGTGCCAGCAGCTGGGCAGGTAATGAGCAGTTCTTC.